This T cell receptor beta chain was sequenced for a study of cytomegalovirus exposure and HLA in healthy donors. Study as a whole: Of the donors genotyped, approximately 400 in all, around 76% fell in the Caucasian-associated ancestry cluster.

This PCR relied on a set of 60 Vbeta primers and 13 Jbeta primers. Repertoires were generated with immunoSEQ multiplex PCR, while TCRdb's copy carries only in-frame clones and drops some. Seen here are 130,000 or so clones, roughly 77% observed once, and the top ten hold approximately 3.2%. V was clipped by 8 bases and J by 4 bases; unmatched bases: 10. The germline gives CDR1 ENHRY, CDR2 SYGVKD. CDR3 length: 15 residues. This TCR derives from a man aged 40-49 years in good health and CMV-seronegative. Source material: PBMCs. The rearrangement uses TRBV10-3 and TRBJ2-1, with 8 bases fitting TRBD2. The CDR3 bases are TGTGCCATCTCTACTAGCGGCGGGGTTTACAATGAGCAGTTCTTC. Translation: CAISTSGGVYNEQFF.